This TCR beta chain was sequenced in a study of CD8+ T cells in alopecia areata. Study context: The study gave treated patients oral tofacitinib at 5 to 10 mg twice daily.

Investigators isolated RNA and reverse transcribed it into cDNA to act as the sequencing template. Clones were read by immunoSEQ multiplex PCR, and TCRdb kept only the in-frame ones, dropping some. The sample carries approximately 180,000 clones, 50% to 75% recorded once. Treatment meaning: oral pan-JAK inhibitor, 5-10 mg twice daily. The source is a human donor with alopecia areata. The material was CD4+ T cells sorted from blood, obtained at approximately week 56, from a patient treated with tofacitinib.

Written as DNA, the CDR3 is TGTGCCAGCAGCTTAGCCGGGACAGGGCTCTACACCTTC. Its translation is CASSLAGTGLYTF. The rearrangement uses TRBV7-9 and TRBJ1-2, with 9 bases lining up with TRBD1. This CDR3 is built from 13 residues. Losses at the gene ends were 0 bases for V and 10 bases for J; bases not matched to a gene: 3. Germline V lookup: CDR1 SEHNR, CDR2 FQNEAQ (reference sequence).